The 9 T cell receptor beta chains given below trace back to one sample, sequenced in a study of cytomegalovirus exposure and HLA in healthy donors. 13 Jbeta primers and 60 Vbeta primers were used for the PCR. Sequenced by immunoSEQ multiplex PCR; TCRdb stores in-frame clones only, minus some. This table has under 200,000 clones, around 78% appearing once. Sequenced input: PBMCs. These receptors all come from a man under 40 in good health and CMV-seronegative.

This clone has only a few counts. CDR3 coding DNA: TGTGCCAGCAGCAAAGGGGTGGTGGTTGACGAGCAGTACTTC. Its translation is CASSKGVVVDEQYF. The V gene is TRBV7-9, the J gene TRBJ2-7; tentative D call: TRBD1 (5 bases). CDR3 length: 14 amino acids. Germline CDR1 reads SEHNR; CDR2 reads FQNEAQ (reference sequence). The V gene lost 5 bases and the J gene lost 5 bases, with 16 bases spanning the gap.

In this sample, this clone turned up a few times. This rearrangement joins TRBV6-6 to TRBJ2-4; 7 bases agree with TRBD1. There are 12 residues in the CDR3. Germline V gene sequence: CDR1 MNHNY, CDR2 SVGAGI (reference sequence). Germline trimming cut 5 bases from V and 9 bases from J; bases unmatched to any gene: 4. In DNA form, the CDR3 reads TGTGCCAGCAGTGACAGGGCAACCATTCAGTACTTC. Protein: CASSDRATIQYF.

This clone was seen only once. CDR3 protein: CASGPGGFHSPLHF. The CDR3 DNA is TGCGCCAGCGGGCCAGGGGGATTCCATTCACCCCTCCACTTT. The genes are TRBV10-1 and TRBJ1-6; 7 nucleotides line up with TRBD1. V shed 8 bases and J 8 bases; nucleotides not matched to a gene: 9. The CDR3 is 14 amino acids. Germline assignment: CDR1 WNHNN and CDR2 SYGVQD (reference sequence).

The chain joins TRBV19 to TRBJ2-7; 7 nucleotides align to TRBD2. Germline CDR1 is LNHDA and CDR2 is SQIVND (reference sequence). V was clipped by 6 bases and J by 6 bases; unmatched bases: 5. CDR3 length equals 12 residues. The DNA for the CDR3 is TGTGCCAGTAGCCCCCCGGGGGGCGAGCAGTACTTC. Translated: CASSPPGGEQYF.

This sequence joins TRBV7-6 and TRBJ1-1; TRBD1 aligns across 10 bases. The CDR3 is made up of 15 amino acids. Germline lookup yields CDR1 SGHVS and CDR2 FNYEAQ. The junction had 7 bases not matched to a gene; V was cut back by 4 bases and J by 5 bases. CDR3 region: CASSSTGGAWTEAFF. CDR3 sequence (DNA): TGTGCCAGCAGCTCGACAGGGGGCGCTTGGACTGAAGCTTTCTTT.

The chain carries TRBV6-6 and TRBJ1-1, with TRBD1 matching over 8 bases. The CDR3 sequence is 14 residues long. V lost 4 bases, J lost 5 bases, and 6 bases stayed unmatched. The germline gives CDR1 MNHNY, CDR2 SVGAGI (reference sequence). CDR3 nucleotides: TGTGCCAGCAGTTTGCAGGGGGCATGGACTGAAGCTTTCTTT. Encoded protein: CASSLQGAWTEAFF.

The gene calls are TRBV5-3 and TRBJ2-3; 13 bases line up with TRBD2. TRBV5-3 has ORF status, its function being uncertain. With V trimmed by 4 bases and J by 6 bases, 11 bases remained unmatched. The CDR3 is made up of 17 amino acids. CDR3 bases: TGTGCCAGAAGCACAAAAACCGGGACTAGCGGGATGGATACGCAGTATTTT. It translates to CARSTKTGTSGMDTQYF.

This clone showed up just a few times. The V call is TRBV7-6, the J call TRBJ2-2; 8 bases line up with TRBD2. The J segment lost 4 bases and the V segment lost 5 bases, leaving 9 bases of the junction unmatched. The CDR3 totals 16 residues. Germline lookup yields CDR1 SGHVS and CDR2 FNYEAQ. The CDR3 loop is CASSTSQAGVTGELFF. CDR3 bases: TGTGCCAGCAGCACTAGCCAAGCGGGGGTCACCGGGGAGCTGTTTTTT.

The rearrangement joins TRBV6-5 to TRBJ2-7; 7 bases are shared with TRBD1. The CDR3 covers 15 residues. The trim removed 2 bases at V and 4 bases at J, leaving 8 bases unmatched. Germline V gives CDR1 MNHEY, CDR2 SVGAGI. CDR3 sequence reads: CASSYGIDRAYEQYF. The DNA of the CDR3 is TGTGCCAGCAGTTACGGAATTGACAGGGCATACGAGCAGTACTTC.